This T cell receptor beta chain was sequenced for a study of blood T cell repertoires in COVID-19. Study as a whole: There were acute and convalescent COVID-19 samples, and they came from the United States, Italy and Spain. From T cells, B-cell-depleted T cells, or PBMCs came the material, which was cDNA or gDNA.

Original processing notes: Reference gene primer amplification in the assay estimated nucleated cell counts. Profiling relied on immunoSEQ multiplex PCR, and the TCRdb table lists in-frame clones only, not all of them. The DNA was the basis for D and trimming; V, J and clone size are from that table. The repertoire holds about 160,000 clones, with around 90% as singletons. Input material: peripheral blood. The receptor was derived from a man between 60 and 75 years old with active or convalescent COVID-19.

The CDR3 nucleotides read TGTGCCAGCAGCCGCGGCCTAGCGGGGGGCCCCACAGATACGCAGTATTTT. It is translated as CASSRGLAGGPTDTQYF. V is TRBV11-2 and J is TRBJ2-3, with 11 bases that match TRBD2. This CDR3 is 17 amino acids long. Per germline, CDR1 SGHAT and CDR2 FQNNGV. V shed 5 bases, J shed 2 bases, and the junction held 9 bases outside the gene matches.